Included here is one TCR beta chain sequence, with context. Its binding antigen is unknown. Germline is not matched at one junction end, which may reflect a read error. The donors belonged to the validation cohort of 90 to 150 subjects, which was separate from the 666-subject first cohort. This sample was taken from a study of cytomegalovirus exposure and HLA in healthy donors (dated by TCRdb to between 2016 and 2019). General notes on the study: According to a later analysis, the 110 or so validation repertoires were produced on the same platform as the roughly 700 repertoires of the first cohort. The study was designed to test whether signatures of past pathogen exposure could be identified by cataloging public T cell receptors. Besides the first cohort of more than 650 subjects, a separate validation cohort made up of 120 different subjects was used. To predict cytomegalovirus infection status, the study combined high-throughput TCR immunosequencing, statistical association of individual TCRs with disease status, and machine learning.

Results the study describes overall, beyond this receptor: A later analysis found that TCRs clustered in the first cohort also tended to co-occur in the roughly 110 validation repertoires, with more than 90% of cluster scores above 0. It was suggested by the authors that the approach could potentially be generalized to other disease states and immunological phenotypes. All 120 or so repertoires were used to score co-occurrence in the validation cohort in a later analysis, because that analysis had no HLA typing for the cohort. A few of the identified cytomegalovirus-associated TCR beta chains were confirmed in vitro to be specific for cytomegalovirus antigens. Most TCR sequences were seen in very few donors, while some public TCRs were found in many individuals. Cytomegalovirus status was reported to be diagnosed by the classifier with high specificity and sensitivity in both the original and validation cohorts. In the study, approximately 160 TCR beta chains were listed as associated with cytomegalovirus.

Libraries were made using the immunoSEQ multiplex PCR assay. The paper's processing steps were these. To diagnose cytomegalovirus status from the catalog of TCR beta chain sequences, a statistical classification framework was built. TCRdb retrieved this table from immuneACCESS and kept in-frame rearrangements only. Not all clones are present; in checked studies, unresolved V genes account for under half, and no reason is known for the remainder. V and J calls and clone size are copied from that table; D and trimming were computed from the DNA. The sample table records roughly 60,000 clones; 95% of these occur just once. The biggest ten clones account for around 5.5% of the sample. CDR1 and CDR2, looked up from the germline V gene (reference sequence), are SSHAT and FNYEAQ. From the cysteine through the phenylalanine, the CDR3 covers 17 amino acids. Only the CDR3 DNA is retained, 51 bases long and in frame from the first base.

The chain employs TRBV7-7 and TRBJ2-1; TRBD1 is perhaps the D gene, given 5 matching bases. Sequenced sample: PBMCs. The clonotype originates from a woman under 30 in good health and CMV-seropositive. The CDR3 region: CASSLNDESGPYNEQFF. The sequenced DNA: TGTGCTAGCAGCTTAAATGATGAGTCAGGGCCTTACAATGAGCAGTTCTTC. With the portions outside the CDR3 filled from the reference TRBV7-7 and TRBJ2-1 genes, the complete variable region becomes GAGVSQSPRYKVTKRGQDVTLRCDPISSHATLYWYQQALGQGPEFLTYFNYEAQPDKSGLPSDRFSAERPEGSISTLTIQRTEQRDSAMYRCASSLNDESGPYNEQFFGPGTRLTVL.